What follows is one T cell receptor (beta chain) and its context. Its target is unknown. Data came from immunoSEQ multiplex PCR; TCRdb stores just in-frame clones and leaves some out. The sample has tens of thousands of clones, roughly 90% seen once. These data come from a study of OX40 agonist ivuxolimab in advanced cancers. Findings and caveats of the study: It was not determined which antigens were specifically recognized by the peripheral T cells that had undergone clonal expansion. The mean number of expanded clones was higher in CD8+ T cells than in CD4+.

Germline values: CDR1 SGHTA, CDR2 FQGNSA. The CDR3 runs to 15 residues. V lost 2 bases and J lost 1, with 9 bases in between. The genes are TRBV7-2 and TRBJ1-3; no definite D call. This TCR derives from an adult with an advanced solid tumor such as melanoma, head and neck, liver or kidney cancer. Sample: CD4+ or CD8+ T cells sorted from blood, taken in a trial of the OX40 agonist ivuxolimab. The DNA for the CDR3 is TGTGCCAGCAGCTTAATCTGGGGTTCTGGAAACACCATATATTTT. The encoded protein is CASSLIWGSGNTIYF.